This T cell receptor (beta chain) emerged from a study of T-cell memory formation after mild COVID-19. Overall study results and limits: Clones shrinking between day 15 and 85 showed a balanced CD4/CD8 split, and those that grew later tilted toward CD4+.

Details on this clonotype: Its specificity is unknown.

TCRdb reanalysed the 5' RACE reads using MiXCR and keeps one entry per CDR3 protein. The sample consists of around 340,000 distinct CDR3 sequences, roughly 20% of them appearing once. Sequencing used PBMCs or a T cell subset sorted from them (not recorded which). The sequence came from an adult woman who had mild COVID-19 (a few samples of this study predate the infection). Cell type and time point are not known.

This CDR3 reads CATSKQGAEAFF. The CDR3 DNA is TGTGCCACCAGTAAACAGGGGGCTGAAGCTTTCTTT. This chain links TRBV24-1 with TRBJ1-1; 8 nucleotides line up with TRBD1. V shed 6 bases and J 6 bases; nucleotides not matched to a gene: 2. This CDR3 region has 12 residues. Germline loops: CDR1 KGHDR, CDR2 SFDVKD.